These 19 T cell receptor beta chains originate from one sample sequenced in a study of PD-1 blockade in classical Hodgkin lymphoma. Sequenced by immunoSEQ multiplex PCR; TCRdb stores in-frame clones only, minus some. Among 50,000 or so clones, more than 75% were seen once, and the ten largest hold 6% to 7.5%. Indicated time point: cycle 4 day 1 (C4D1), after more than five weeks of nivolumab. Each patient's relapse followed autologous stem cell transplantation, and brentuximab vedotin exposure varied. The material was peripheral blood mononuclear cells (PBMCs), obtained before the fourth cycle of nivolumab. Every receptor here comes from a human donor with classical Hodgkin lymphoma.

This clone was observed a handful of times. This sequence joins TRBV2 and TRBJ1-2, with 7 bases lining up with TRBD1. The CDR3 length is 13 residues. Germline trimming cut 4 bases from V and 8 bases from J; bases unmatched to any gene: 7. CDR1 is SNHLY and CDR2 is FYNNEI in the germline V gene. CDR3 amino acids: CASSGQGRGGYTF. The CDR3 DNA reads TGTGCCAGCAGTGGACAGGGAAGAGGCGGCTACACCTTC.

A single count supports this clone. This chain connects TRBV4-3 to TRBJ2-7; D is possibly TRBD2 (6 bases). Germline V lookup: CDR1 LGHNA, CDR2 YSLEER. This CDR3 region has 14 residues. V lost 1 base to trimming and J lost 6 bases, with 13 bases between them. The CDR3 loop is CASSQAPLATEQYF. The CDR3, as DNA: TGCGCCAGCAGCCAAGCCCCCCTAGCGACCGAGCAGTACTTC.

The CDR3 bases are TGTGCCAGCAGCCCTCCCGGACTAGCGGGCCGCCAAGAGACCCAGTACTTC. It yields the protein CASSPPGLAGRQETQYF. The chain employs TRBV7-2 and TRBJ2-5, with 11 nucleotides matching TRBD2. Germline V gives CDR1 SGHTA, CDR2 FQGNSA. The CDR3 consists of 17 residues. Trimming cost V 5 bases and J 1 base; bases outside gene matches: 9.

The chain links TRBV6-1 to TRBJ2-1, with D perhaps matching TRBD1 (5 bases). In germline, CDR1 is MNHNS, CDR2 SASEGT. The germline V and J ends were trimmed by 2 bases and 3 bases, with 11 bases remaining between them. There are 15 residues in the CDR3. The CDR3 is CASSEQGSYYNEQFF. The CDR3 DNA is TGTGCCAGCAGTGAACAGGGCTCTTACTACAATGAGCAGTTCTTC.

V gene TRBV29-1 combines with J gene TRBJ2-1, with 7 bases identical to TRBD1. Germline assignment: CDR1 SQVTM and CDR2 ANQGSEA. After removal of 2 bases from V and 9 bases from J, the junction contained 10 bases not matched to a gene. The CDR3 extends over 14 amino acids. CDR3 sequence reads: CSVEPRGLWGEQFF. The CDR3 DNA sequence: TGCAGCGTTGAACCGAGGGGGCTCTGGGGTGAGCAGTTCTTC.

This rearrangement joins TRBV5-6 to TRBJ2-7, with TRBD1 matching over 11 bases. V trimming: 4 bases; J trimming: 5 bases; junction bases outside the gene matches: 8. Germline-derived CDR1 and CDR2 are SGHDT and YYEEEE. The CDR3 has 15 amino acids. In DNA form, the CDR3 reads TGTGCCAGCAGCCCCACCGGACAGGGGGCGGACGAGCAGTACTTC. Translating it yields CASSPTGQGADEQYF.

This chain joins TRBV5-1 and TRBJ2-6, with D hard to call. V lost 4 bases and J 0 bases, leaving 11 bases between the germline ends. CDR3 length: 16 amino acids. Germline CDR1 reads SGHRS; CDR2 reads YFSETQ. This CDR3 reads CASSPQAISGANVLTF. The CDR3 region has the DNA TGCGCCAGCAGCCCCCAGGCTATCTCTGGGGCCAACGTCCTGACTTTC.

J is TRBJ2-7 and V is TRBV9; possibly TRBD1 for D (6 bases). Germline V gene sequence: CDR1 SGDLS, CDR2 YYNGEE. The CDR3 runs to 13 residues. Trimming removed 3 bases at V and 3 bases at J, with 10 bases between. CDR3 nucleotides: TGTGCCAGCAGCGAGGGGGACAACTACGAGCAGTACTTC. Its protein product is CASSEGDNYEQYF.

This chain links TRBV5-1 with TRBJ1-1; 7 bases align to TRBD1. This CDR3 contains 14 residues. Germline CDR1 and CDR2: SGHRS and YFSETQ. Germline trimming cut 5 bases from V and 1 base from J; bases unmatched to any gene: 5. In DNA, the CDR3 is TGCGCCAGCAGAGCAGGGGGTAGGAACACTGAAGCTTTCTTT. It specifies CASRAGGRNTEAFF.

The V and J genes are TRBV5-4 and TRBJ1-1, with 9 bases matching TRBD1. Germline V CDR1 and CDR2: SGHNT, YYREEE (reference sequence). The CDR3 is 16 residues long. V lost 6 bases, J lost 1 base, and 10 bases stayed unmatched. CDR3 protein: CASNPGQGRQNTEAFF. The DNA for the CDR3 is TGTGCCAGCAACCCGGGACAGGGAAGGCAGAACACTGAAGCTTTCTTT.

The chain couples TRBV5-8 to TRBJ1-3; D gene ambiguous. Looked up from germline, CDR1 is SGHTS and CDR2 is YDEGEE. This CDR3 is 20 amino acids long. V lost 4 bases and J lost 0, with 26 bases in between. In nucleotides, the CDR3 is TGTGCCAGCAGCCCTCCGATGCTCGGGGTATGGTGGGACTCTGGAAACACCATATATTTT. It specifies CASSPPMLGVWWDSGNTIYF.

The chain has TRBV5-1 and TRBJ2-3, with a weak D call TRBD1 (6 bases). CDR3 length equals 16 residues. The V and J ends lost 2 bases and 1 base respectively, with 14 bases between them. Germline V gives CDR1 SGHRS, CDR2 YFSETQ. The CDR3 spells CASSLTNRERTDTQYF. CDR3 nucleotide sequence: TGCGCCAGCAGCTTAACCAACAGGGAACGCACAGATACGCAGTATTTT.

The count of this clone is one. CDR3 sequence: CASSLEGRGQGGYTF. CDR3 DNA sequence: TGCGCCAGCAGCTTGGAGGGCAGGGGGCAAGGCGGCTACACCTTC. The chain is built from TRBV5-1 and TRBJ1-2; 8 nucleotides align to TRBD1. Germline trimming cut 0 bases from V and 8 bases from J; bases unmatched to any gene: 9. The CDR3 totals 15 residues. Looked up from germline, CDR1 is SGHRS and CDR2 is YFSETQ.

V usage is TRBV28 and J usage is TRBJ1-3, with D possibly being TRBD1 (5 bases). In germline, CDR1 is MDHEN, CDR2 SYDVKM. The germline V and J ends were trimmed by 4 bases and 1 base, with 8 bases remaining between them. The CDR3 covers 14 residues. CDR3 DNA sequence: TGTGCCAGCAGTTGGGGGTTGTCTGGAAACACCATATATTTT. It yields the protein CASSWGLSGNTIYF.

The V call is TRBV28, the J call TRBJ1-6; D unclear. V lost 6 bases to trimming and J lost 0 bases, with 3 bases between them. CDR3 length equals 13 residues. The germline gives CDR1 MDHEN, CDR2 SYDVKM. The CDR3 region is CASSSSYNSPLHF. Here the CDR3 DNA reads TGTGCCAGCAGCAGCTCCTATAATTCACCCCTCCACTTT.

This chain connects TRBV7-9 to TRBJ1-5; D remains unclear. This CDR3 region has 15 residues. Trimming pared 0 bases from V and 6 bases from J, leaving 12 bases between. Per germline, CDR1 SEHNR and CDR2 FQNEAQ (reference sequence). The chain's CDR3 is CASSLAGIGVQPQHF. CDR3 in DNA: TGTGCCAGCAGCTTAGCAGGGATCGGGGTTCAGCCCCAGCATTTT.

A note on this clone: At the DNA level, this CDR3 is encoded by other sequences in the same sample as well. The chain recombines TRBV2 with TRBJ1-5; D may be TRBD1 (5 bases). Per germline, CDR1 SNHLY and CDR2 FYNNEI. This CDR3 is built from 16 residues. V was cut by 3 bases and J by 2 bases, with 14 bases left in between. The CDR3 is CASSEAWTGRNQPQHF. CDR3 bases: TGTGCCAGCAGTGAGGCCTGGACGGGGCGCAATCAGCCCCAGCATTTT. Filled out from reference TRBV2 and TRBJ1-5, the complete variable domain reads EPEVTQTPSHQVTQMGQEVILRCVPISNHLYFYWYRQILGQKVEFLVSFYNNEISEKSEIFDDQFSVERPDGSNFTLKIRSTKLEDSAMYFCASSEAWTGRNQPQHFGDGTRLSIL.

The J gene is TRBJ1-1, the V gene TRBV14, with a weak D call TRBD1 (6 bases). CDR3 size: 15 residues. V shed 1 base and J shed 0 bases, with 9 bases lying between them. Germline V lookup: CDR1 SGHDN, CDR2 FVKESK. The CDR3 spells CASSQVDRMNTEAFF. The DNA of the CDR3 is TGTGCCAGCAGCCAAGTTGACAGGATGAACACTGAAGCTTTCTTT.

The chain has TRBV7-9 and TRBJ1-2, with D perhaps matching TRBD1 (6 bases). CDR1 and CDR2 (germline): SEHNR, FQNEAQ (reference sequence). The CDR3 consists of 14 residues. V dropped 4 bases and J dropped 3 bases, with 12 bases sitting between them. In nucleotides, the CDR3 is TGTGCCAGCAGCTCTACAGGGTTAGACTATGGCTACACCTTC. Translated, it gives CASSSTGLDYGYTF.